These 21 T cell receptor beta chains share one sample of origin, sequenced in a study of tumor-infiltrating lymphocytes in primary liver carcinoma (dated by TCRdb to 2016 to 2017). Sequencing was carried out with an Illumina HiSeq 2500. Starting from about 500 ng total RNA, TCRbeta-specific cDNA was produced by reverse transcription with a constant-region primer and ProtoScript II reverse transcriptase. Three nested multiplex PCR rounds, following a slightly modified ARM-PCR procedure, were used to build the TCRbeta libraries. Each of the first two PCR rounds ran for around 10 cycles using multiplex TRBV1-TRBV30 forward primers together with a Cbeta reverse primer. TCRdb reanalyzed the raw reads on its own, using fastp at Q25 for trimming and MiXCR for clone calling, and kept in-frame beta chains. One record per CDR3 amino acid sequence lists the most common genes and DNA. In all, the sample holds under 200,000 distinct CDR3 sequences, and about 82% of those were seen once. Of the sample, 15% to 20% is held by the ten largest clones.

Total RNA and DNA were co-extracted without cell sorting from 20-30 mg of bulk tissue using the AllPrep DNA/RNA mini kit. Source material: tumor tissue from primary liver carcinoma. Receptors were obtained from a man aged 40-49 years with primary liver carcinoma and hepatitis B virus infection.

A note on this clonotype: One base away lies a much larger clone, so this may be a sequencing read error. The chain's CDR3 is CASSSWGRAGVQFF. CDR3 nucleotides: TGTGCCAGCAGCTCGTGGGGGCGTGCGGGTGTGCAGTTCTTC. The chain joins TRBV5-4 to TRBJ2-1; a possible D gene is TRBD1 (6 bases). Germline assignment: CDR1 SGHNT and CDR2 YYREEE (reference sequence). This CDR3 is 14 amino acids long. With 3 bases removed from V and 12 bases from J, the gap between germline ends came to 19 bases.

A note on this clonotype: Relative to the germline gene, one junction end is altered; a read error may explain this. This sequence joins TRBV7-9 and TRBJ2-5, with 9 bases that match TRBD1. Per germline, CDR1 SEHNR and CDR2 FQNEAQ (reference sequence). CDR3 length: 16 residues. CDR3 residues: CSSSPTGGAVFKTQYF. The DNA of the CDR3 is TGTTCCAGCAGCCCCACAGGGGGCGCGGTTTTCAAGACCCAGTACTTC.

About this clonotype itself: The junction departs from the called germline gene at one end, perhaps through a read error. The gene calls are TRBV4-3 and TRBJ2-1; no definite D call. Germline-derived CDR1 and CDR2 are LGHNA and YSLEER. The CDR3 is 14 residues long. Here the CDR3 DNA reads TGCACCAGCAGCCATGATCCGGGCCTCCGAGATCTTTTCTTC. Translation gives CTSSHDPGLRDLFF.

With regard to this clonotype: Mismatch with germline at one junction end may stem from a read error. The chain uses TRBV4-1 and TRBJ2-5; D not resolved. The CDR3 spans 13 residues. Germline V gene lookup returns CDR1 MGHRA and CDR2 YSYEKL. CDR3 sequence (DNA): TGCGCCAGCAGCCAAGACGATACAGAGTCCCAGTACTTC. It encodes CASSQDDTESQYF.

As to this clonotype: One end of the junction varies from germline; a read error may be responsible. The CDR3 is CPSSFTSAYEQYF. Written as DNA, the CDR3 is TGTCCCAGCAGTTTTACTAGCGCCTACGAGCAGTATTTC. The chain uses TRBV7-8 and TRBJ2-7; the match to TRBD2 covers 7 bases. The CDR3 length is 13 residues. Germline-derived CDR1 and CDR2 are SGHVS and FQNEAQ.

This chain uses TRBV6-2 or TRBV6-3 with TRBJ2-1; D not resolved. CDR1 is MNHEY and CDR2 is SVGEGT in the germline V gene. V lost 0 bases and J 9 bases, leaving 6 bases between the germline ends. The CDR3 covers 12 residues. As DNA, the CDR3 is TGTGCCAGCAGTTACTCTCTGAGTGAGCAGTTCTTC. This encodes CASSYSLSEQFF.

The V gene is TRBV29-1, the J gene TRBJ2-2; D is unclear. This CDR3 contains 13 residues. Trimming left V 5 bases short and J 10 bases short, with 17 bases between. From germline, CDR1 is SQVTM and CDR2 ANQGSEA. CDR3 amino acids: CSVTAGPVEELFF. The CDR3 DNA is TGCAGCGTTACTGCAGGCCCTGTGGAGGAGCTGTTTTTT.

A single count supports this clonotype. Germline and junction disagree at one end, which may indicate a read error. CDR3 loop: CASSYSNSNQTQHF. CDR3 coding DNA: TGTGCCAGCAGTTACAGCAATAGCAATCAGACCCAGCATTTT. This rearrangement joins TRBV6-2 or TRBV6-3 to TRBJ1-5; D is undetermined. Per the germline V gene, CDR1 is MNHEY and CDR2 is SVGEGT. The CDR3 consists of 14 residues.

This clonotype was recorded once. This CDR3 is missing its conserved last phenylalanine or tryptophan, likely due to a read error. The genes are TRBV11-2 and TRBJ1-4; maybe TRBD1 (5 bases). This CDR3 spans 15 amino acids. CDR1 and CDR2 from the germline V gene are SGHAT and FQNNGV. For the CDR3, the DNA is TGTGCCAGCAGTTTAGGGGTCGCCGTGAATGAAAAACTGTTTTTA. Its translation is CASSLGVAVNEKLFL.

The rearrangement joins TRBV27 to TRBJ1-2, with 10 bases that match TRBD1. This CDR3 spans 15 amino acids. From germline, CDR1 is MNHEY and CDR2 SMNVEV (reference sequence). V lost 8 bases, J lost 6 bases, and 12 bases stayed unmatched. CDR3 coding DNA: TGTGCCAGCGCCATTCCGGGACAGGGGCTTAATGGCTACACCTTC. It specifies CASAIPGQGLNGYTF.

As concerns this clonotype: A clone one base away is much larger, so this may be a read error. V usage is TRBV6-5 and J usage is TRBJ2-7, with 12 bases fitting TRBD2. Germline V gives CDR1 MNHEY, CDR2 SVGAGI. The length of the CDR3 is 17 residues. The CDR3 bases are TGTGCCAACAGTTACTCTAGCGGGAGGGCCGATCCCTACGAGCAGTACTTC. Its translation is CANSYSSGRADPYEQYF.

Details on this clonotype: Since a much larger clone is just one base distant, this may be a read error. The CDR3 reads CASSQGYGYTF. CDR3 nucleotides: TGTGCCAGCAGTCAGGGCTATGGCTACACCTTC. The chain combines TRBV28 with TRBJ1-2; a possible D gene is TRBD1 (5 bases). Trimming took off 5 bases at V and 4 bases at J, with 5 bases between the two ends. Germline CDR1 MDHEN, CDR2 SYDVKM. The CDR3 loop spans 11 amino acids.

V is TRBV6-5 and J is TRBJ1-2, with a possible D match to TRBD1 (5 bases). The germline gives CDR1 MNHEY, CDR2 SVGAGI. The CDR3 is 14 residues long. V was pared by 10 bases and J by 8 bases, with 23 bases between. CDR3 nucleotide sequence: TGTGCCATCAGACCCGGGACTGCTGAGTTAGGCTACACCTTC. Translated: CAIRPGTAELGYTF.

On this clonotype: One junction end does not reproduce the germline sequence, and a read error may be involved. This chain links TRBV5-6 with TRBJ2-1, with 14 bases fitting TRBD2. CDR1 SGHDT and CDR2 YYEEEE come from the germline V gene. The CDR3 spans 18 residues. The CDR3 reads CASSRGLAGVLTYNEEFF. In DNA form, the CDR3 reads TGTGCCAGCAGCAGGGGACTAGCGGGAGTTTTGACCTACAATGAGGAGTTCTTC.

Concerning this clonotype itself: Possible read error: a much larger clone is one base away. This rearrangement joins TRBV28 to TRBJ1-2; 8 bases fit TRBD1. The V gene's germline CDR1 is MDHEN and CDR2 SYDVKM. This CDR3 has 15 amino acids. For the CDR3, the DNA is TGTGCCACGCCGCCGGAGTCAGGGGGCAACTATGACTACACCTTC. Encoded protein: CATPPESGGNYDYTF.

Here the CDR3 DNA reads TGTGCTAACAGCCGGGACAGACAAGAGACCCAGTACTTC. Translation gives CANSRDRQETQYF. This sequence joins TRBV12-3 or TRBV12-4 and TRBJ2-5; 7 bases match TRBD1. There are 13 residues in the CDR3.

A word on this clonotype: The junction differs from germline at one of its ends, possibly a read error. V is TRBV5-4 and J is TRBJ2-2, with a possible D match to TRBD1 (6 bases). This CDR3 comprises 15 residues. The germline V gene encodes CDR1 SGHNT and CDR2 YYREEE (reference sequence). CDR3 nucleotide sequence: TGTGCCGGCAGCCGCCCAGGGGAACAAACCGGGGAGCTGTTTTTT. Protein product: CAGSRPGEQTGELFF.

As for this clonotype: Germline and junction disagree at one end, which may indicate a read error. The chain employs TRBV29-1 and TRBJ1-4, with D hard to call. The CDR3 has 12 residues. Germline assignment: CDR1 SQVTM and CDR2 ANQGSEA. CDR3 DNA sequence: TGCAGCGTTGGCCGAACTAACGAAAAACTGCTTTTT. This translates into CSVGRTNEKLLF.

The CDR3 coding sequence is TGCAGCGTTGAGGGCGGGGCCGGCATCACAGATATGCGATATTTT. This translates into CSVEGGAGITDMRYF. The chain combines TRBV29-1 with TRBJ2-3; D is perhaps TRBD2 (6 bases). This CDR3 is built from 15 residues. V gave up 3 bases and J gave up 15 bases, with 28 bases separating them. Germline V gene lookup returns CDR1 SQVTM and CDR2 ANQGSEA.

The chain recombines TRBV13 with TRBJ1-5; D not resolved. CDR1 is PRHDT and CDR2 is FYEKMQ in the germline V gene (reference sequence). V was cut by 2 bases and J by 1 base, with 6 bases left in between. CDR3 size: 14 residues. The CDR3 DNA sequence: TGTGCCAGCAGCTTAAGTGGAAGCAATCAGCCCCAGCATTTT. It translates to CASSLSGSNQPQHF.

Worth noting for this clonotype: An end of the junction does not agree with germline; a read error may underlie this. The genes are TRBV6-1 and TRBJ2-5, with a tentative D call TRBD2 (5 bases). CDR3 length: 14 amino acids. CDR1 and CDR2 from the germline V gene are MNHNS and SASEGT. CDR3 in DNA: TGTGCCAACAGTGAGGGTGGGTGGAAAGAGACACAGTACTTC. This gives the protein CANSEGGWKETQYF.